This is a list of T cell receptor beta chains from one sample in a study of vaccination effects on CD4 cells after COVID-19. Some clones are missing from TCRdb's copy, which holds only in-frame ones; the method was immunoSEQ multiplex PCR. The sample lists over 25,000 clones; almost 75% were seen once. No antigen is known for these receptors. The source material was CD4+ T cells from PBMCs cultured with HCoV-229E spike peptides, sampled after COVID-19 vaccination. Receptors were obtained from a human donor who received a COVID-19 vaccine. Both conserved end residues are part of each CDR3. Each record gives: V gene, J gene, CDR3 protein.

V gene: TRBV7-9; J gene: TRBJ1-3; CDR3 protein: CASSLWEGPDTIYF
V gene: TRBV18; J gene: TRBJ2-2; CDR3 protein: CASSPGLLGELFF
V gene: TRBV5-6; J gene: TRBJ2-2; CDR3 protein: CASSLGRVNTGELFF
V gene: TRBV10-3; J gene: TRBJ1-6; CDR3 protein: CAISETLTPLHF
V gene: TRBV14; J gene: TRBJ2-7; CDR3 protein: CASSLRGWYNYEQYF
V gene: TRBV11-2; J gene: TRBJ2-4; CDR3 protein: CASGPGQGIQYF
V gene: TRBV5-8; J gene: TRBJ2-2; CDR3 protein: CASSLVYTGRGWTGELFF
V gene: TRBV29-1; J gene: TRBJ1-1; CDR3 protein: CSVERSMNTEAFF
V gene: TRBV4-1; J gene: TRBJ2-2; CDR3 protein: CASSSLRRAVNTGELFF
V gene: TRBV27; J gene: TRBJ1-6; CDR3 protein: CASSLGLGNSPLHF
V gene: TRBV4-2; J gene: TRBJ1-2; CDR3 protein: CASSARQGMDGYTF
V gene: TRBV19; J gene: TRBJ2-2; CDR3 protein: CASRPTGGGTGELFF
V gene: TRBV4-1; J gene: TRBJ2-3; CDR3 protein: CASSQGLAASTDTQYF
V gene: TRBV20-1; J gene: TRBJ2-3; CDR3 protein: CSASRGGGTDTQYF
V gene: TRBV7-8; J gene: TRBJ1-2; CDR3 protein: CASSLSRDIRRKDYGYTF
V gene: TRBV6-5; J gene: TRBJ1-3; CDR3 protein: CASRADRLSGNTIYF
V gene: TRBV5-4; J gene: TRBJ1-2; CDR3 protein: CASSPEGGYGYTF
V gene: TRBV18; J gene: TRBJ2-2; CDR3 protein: CASSPSYGTVETGELFF
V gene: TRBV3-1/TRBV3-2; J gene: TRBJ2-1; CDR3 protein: CASSQAGTSGSNEQFF
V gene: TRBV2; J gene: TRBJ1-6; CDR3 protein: CASSRGQANNSPLHF
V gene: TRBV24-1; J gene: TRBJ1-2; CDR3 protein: CATSDSRTGGYGYTF
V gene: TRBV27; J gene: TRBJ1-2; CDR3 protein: CASSLRGLGYTF
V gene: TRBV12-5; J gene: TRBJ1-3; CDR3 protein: CASGLEGASGNTIYF